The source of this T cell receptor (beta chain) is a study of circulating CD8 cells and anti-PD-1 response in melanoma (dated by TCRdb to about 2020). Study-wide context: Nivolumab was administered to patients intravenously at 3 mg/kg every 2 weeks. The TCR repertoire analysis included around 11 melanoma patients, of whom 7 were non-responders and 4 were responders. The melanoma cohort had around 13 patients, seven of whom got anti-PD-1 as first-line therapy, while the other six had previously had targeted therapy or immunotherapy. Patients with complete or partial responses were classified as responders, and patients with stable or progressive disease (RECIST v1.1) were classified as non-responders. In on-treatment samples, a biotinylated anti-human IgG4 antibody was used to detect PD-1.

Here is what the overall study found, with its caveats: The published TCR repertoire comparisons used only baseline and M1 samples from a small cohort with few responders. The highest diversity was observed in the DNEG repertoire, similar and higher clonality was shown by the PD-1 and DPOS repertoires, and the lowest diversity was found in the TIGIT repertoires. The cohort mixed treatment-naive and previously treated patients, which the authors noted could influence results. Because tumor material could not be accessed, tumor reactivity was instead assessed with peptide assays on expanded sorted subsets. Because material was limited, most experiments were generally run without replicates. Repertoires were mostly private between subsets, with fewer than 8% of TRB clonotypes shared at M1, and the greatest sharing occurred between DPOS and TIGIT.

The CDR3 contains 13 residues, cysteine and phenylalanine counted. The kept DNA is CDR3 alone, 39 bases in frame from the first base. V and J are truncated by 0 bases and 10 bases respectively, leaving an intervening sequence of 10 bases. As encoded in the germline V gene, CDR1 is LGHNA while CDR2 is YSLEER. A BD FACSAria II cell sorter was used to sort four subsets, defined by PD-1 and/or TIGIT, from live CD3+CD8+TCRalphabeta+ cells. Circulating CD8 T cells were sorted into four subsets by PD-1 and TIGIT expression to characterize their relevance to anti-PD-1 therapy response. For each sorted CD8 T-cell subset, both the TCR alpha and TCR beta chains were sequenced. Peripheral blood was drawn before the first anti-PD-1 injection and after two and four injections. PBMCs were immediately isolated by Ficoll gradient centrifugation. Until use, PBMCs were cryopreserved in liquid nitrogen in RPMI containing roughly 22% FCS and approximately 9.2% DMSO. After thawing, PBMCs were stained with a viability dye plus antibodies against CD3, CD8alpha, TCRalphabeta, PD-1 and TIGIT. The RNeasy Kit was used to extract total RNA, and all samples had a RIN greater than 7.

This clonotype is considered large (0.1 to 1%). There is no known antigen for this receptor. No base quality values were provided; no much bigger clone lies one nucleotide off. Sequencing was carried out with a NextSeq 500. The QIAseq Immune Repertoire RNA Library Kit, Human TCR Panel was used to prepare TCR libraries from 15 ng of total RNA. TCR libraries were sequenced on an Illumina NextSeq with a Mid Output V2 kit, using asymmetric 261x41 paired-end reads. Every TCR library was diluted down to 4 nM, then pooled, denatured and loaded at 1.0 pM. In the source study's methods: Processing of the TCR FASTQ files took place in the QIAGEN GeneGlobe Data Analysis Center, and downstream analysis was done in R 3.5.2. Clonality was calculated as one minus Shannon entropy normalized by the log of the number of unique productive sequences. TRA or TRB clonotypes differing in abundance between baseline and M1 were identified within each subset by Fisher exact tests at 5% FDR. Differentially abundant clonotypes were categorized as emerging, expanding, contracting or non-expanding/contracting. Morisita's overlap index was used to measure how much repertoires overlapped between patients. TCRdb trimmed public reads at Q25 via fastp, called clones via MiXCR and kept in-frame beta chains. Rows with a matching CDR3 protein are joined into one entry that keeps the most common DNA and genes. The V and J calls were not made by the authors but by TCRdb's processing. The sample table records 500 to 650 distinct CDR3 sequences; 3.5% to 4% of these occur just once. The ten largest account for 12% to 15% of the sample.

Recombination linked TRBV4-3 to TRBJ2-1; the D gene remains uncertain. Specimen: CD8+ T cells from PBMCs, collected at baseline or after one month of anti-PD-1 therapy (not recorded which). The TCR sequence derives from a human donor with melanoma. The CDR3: CASSQEGWEEQFF. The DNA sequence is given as TGCGCCAGCAGCCAAGAAGGGTGGGAAGAGCAGTTCTTC.